The 3 T cell receptor beta chains reported below all come from one sample, sequenced in a study of blood T cell repertoires in COVID-19. Libraries were prepared by immunoSEQ multiplex PCR; TCRdb keeps only in-frame clonotypes and omits some of them. This table holds 90,000 to 150,000 clones, approximately 80% found once. The sequenced sample consisted of peripheral blood. The source of these receptors is a middle-aged man with acute or convalescent COVID-19.

The V and J genes are TRBV3-1 (or the pseudogene TRBV3-2) and TRBJ2-3; TRBD2 aligns across 7 bases. The CDR3 length is 18 residues. Germline V CDR1 and CDR2: LGHDT, YNNKEL (reference sequence). Trimming removed 4 bases from V and 2 bases from J; junction bases left unmatched: 15. The CDR3 region is CASSRSTPTGGITDTQYF. The CDR3 bases are TGTGCCAGCAGCCGATCAACTCCTACGGGAGGAATCACAGATACGCAGTATTTT.

This rearrangement joins TRBV7-6 to TRBJ2-3; 9 nucleotides agree with TRBD2. CDR3 length: 15 residues. Trimming removed 0 bases from V and 2 bases from J; junction bases left unmatched: 0. CDR1 and CDR2 (germline): SGHVS, FNYEAQ. Here the CDR3 reads CASSLAGLATDTQYF. CDR3 DNA: TGTGCCAGCAGCTTAGCGGGACTAGCCACAGATACGCAGTATTTT.

V gene TRBV28 combines with J gene TRBJ2-3, with unresolved D. The CDR3 runs to 15 residues. V lost 2 bases and J 0 bases, leaving 9 bases between the germline ends. Germline V gene sequence: CDR1 MDHEN, CDR2 SYDVKM. The CDR3 protein is CASSLGQISTDTQYF. The CDR3 coding sequence is TGTGCCAGCAGTTTAGGGCAGATAAGCACAGATACGCAGTATTTT.